Given below is one T cell receptor (beta chain) in context. The CDR3 consists of 15 residues. From germline, CDR1 is SEHNR and CDR2 FQNEAQ (reference sequence). V lost 3 bases, J lost 4 bases, and 6 bases stayed unmatched. This specimen comes from a study of blood T cell repertoires in COVID-19. On the study more broadly: Acute and convalescent COVID-19 samples came from the United States, Italy and Spain.

Assay: immunoSEQ multiplex PCR; the TCRdb copy retains only in-frame clones and omits some. Found here are tens of thousands of clones, approximately 86% of them singletons; the top ten hold around 19%. The receptor's source is an elderly woman with acute or convalescent COVID-19. Sequenced input: peripheral blood. The chain couples TRBV7-9 to TRBJ1-1; 9 nucleotides align to TRBD1. The CDR3 sequence is CASSLWTGEGTEAFF. The CDR3 DNA sequence: TGTGCCAGCAGCTTGTGGACAGGGGAGGGCACTGAAGCTTTCTTT.